Below, 2 T cell receptor beta chains from the same sample are listed, as sequenced in a study of OX40 agonist ivuxolimab in advanced cancers. Produced via immunoSEQ multiplex PCR; TCRdb's table is partial and in-frame only. Of 55,000 to 70,000 clones listed, about 85% are singletons. This sample comprised CD4+ or CD8+ T cells sorted from blood, obtained in a trial of the OX40 agonist ivuxolimab. The receptors stem from an adult with an advanced solid tumor such as melanoma, head and neck, liver or kidney cancer.

This clone showed up just once. The chain has TRBV7-8 and TRBJ1-3; 10 bases line up with TRBD1. Looked up from germline, CDR1 is SGHVS and CDR2 is FQNEAQ. V was pared by 4 bases and J by 7 bases, with 13 bases of the junction left unmatched. The CDR3 runs 17 residues. CDR3 coding DNA: TGTGCCAGCAGCTCCGACAGGGGGCGCTTGAAGGGGAACACCATATATTTT. Protein product: CASSSDRGRLKGNTIYF.

This clone was seen only a few times. The chain joins TRBV4-1 to TRBJ2-6; D gene uncertain. In germline, CDR1 is MGHRA, CDR2 YSYEKL. V dropped 0 bases and J dropped 1 base, with 16 bases sitting between them. The CDR3 runs 19 residues. CDR3 in amino acids: CASSQEVWRSRSGANVLTF. CDR3 coding DNA: TGCGCCAGCAGCCAAGAAGTCTGGCGGAGCAGGTCTGGGGCCAACGTCCTGACTTTC.